Each of the 9 T cell receptor beta chains below was sequenced from the same sample in a study of beta chain features in type 1 diabetes. Sequenced material consisted of expressed TCRB transcripts (all of the isolated RNA was reverse transcribed). Profiled with immunoSEQ multiplex PCR; TCRdb holds only in-frame clones, not every one. The sample yields roughly 300,000 clones, 7% to 9% seen once. The specimen sequenced was central memory CD4+ T cells from blood. These receptors were taken from a woman aged 18-30 years in good health.

This clone has more than one count but fewer than ten. In nucleotides, the CDR3 is TGTGCCAGCAGGGCAGACGGCAAAAACATTCAGTACTTC. Protein product: CASRADGKNIQYF. V and J are TRBV2 and TRBJ2-4; D remains unclear. The V end was cut by 6 bases, the J end by 3 bases, with 9 bases between. Germline CDR1 reads SNHLY; CDR2 reads FYNNEI. The CDR3 has 13 amino acids.

This chain uses TRBV5-8 with TRBJ2-1, with D perhaps assigned TRBD1 or TRBD2 (6 bases each). The V and J ends lost 3 bases and 0 bases respectively, with 10 bases between them. The length of the CDR3 is 15 residues. The germline gives CDR1 SGHTS, CDR2 YDEGEE. As DNA, the CDR3 is TGTGCCAGCAGCTCGGAGGGGGGCTCCTACAATGAGCAGTTCTTC. Amino acid sequence: CASSSEGGSYNEQFF. The full variable domain, its missing parts supplied by reference TRBV5-8 and TRBJ2-1, is EAGVTQSPTHLIKTRGQQATLRCSPISGHTSVYWYQQALGLGLQFLLWYDEGEERNRGNFPPRFSGRQFPNYSSELNVNALELEDSALYLCASSSEGGSYNEQFFGPGTRLTVL.

This clone occurred a few times. The chain has TRBV29-1 and TRBJ2-1; D remains ambiguous. CDR3 length equals 11 residues. From germline, CDR1 is SQVTM and CDR2 ANQGSEA. Trimming cost V 8 bases and J 8 bases, with 13 bases left between them. CDR3 coding DNA: TGCAGCTCCACATCGGCGGATGAGCAGTTCTTC. Protein: CSSTSADEQFF.

This clone was seen a few times. The chain uses TRBV11-2 and TRBJ2-7; D perhaps matches TRBD2 (5 bases). The CDR3 extends over 14 amino acids. Looked up from germline, CDR1 is SGHAT and CDR2 is FQNNGV. Trimming cost V 5 bases and J 3 bases, with 14 bases left between them. CDR3 amino acids: CASSPGGLSYEQYF. CDR3 in DNA: TGTGCCAGCAGCCCCGGCGGGTTAAGCTACGAGCAGTACTTC. Based on the CDR3 plus reference TRBV11-2 and TRBJ2-7, the full variable domain is EAGVAQSPRYKIIEKRQSVAFWCNPISGHATLYWYQQILGQGPKLLIQFQNNGVVDDSQLPKDRFSAERLKGVDSTLKIQPAKLEDSAVYLCASSPGGLSYEQYFGPGTRLTVT.

The chain couples TRBV18 to TRBJ1-3, with 8 nucleotides matching TRBD1. The V and J ends lost 6 bases and 2 bases, in that order; junction bases with no gene match: 6. Germline CDR1 and CDR2: KGHSH and LQKENI. This CDR3 is 15 amino acids long. CDR3 DNA sequence: TGTGCCAGCTCTTCGGGACAGGTCACTGGAAACACCATATATTTT. Its protein product is CASSSGQVTGNTIYF.

This clone was observed a handful of times. The J gene is TRBJ1-4, the V gene TRBV2; the D is unclear. CDR1 and CDR2 (germline): SNHLY, FYNNEI. Trimming took 1 base from V and 3 from J, leaving 9 bases between them. The CDR3 runs 15 residues. CDR3 bases: TGTGCCAGCAGTGAAGGATCCGCGGCTAATGAAAAACTGTTTTTT. It translates to CASSEGSAANEKLFF.

This clone was counted at least ten times. V gene TRBV10-3 combines with J gene TRBJ2-1, with 10 bases fitting TRBD2. The J segment lost 7 bases and the V segment lost 8 bases, leaving 8 bases of the junction unmatched. CDR1 and CDR2 from the germline V gene are ENHRY and SYGVKD. The CDR3 is made up of 14 amino acids. CDR3 protein: CAISDASGSNEQFF. Here the CDR3 DNA reads TGTGCCATCTCCGACGCTAGCGGGAGTAATGAGCAGTTCTTC.

This clone has a handful of counts. This chain uses TRBV28 with TRBJ1-2, with 9 bases lining up with TRBD1. Germline CDR1 is MDHEN and CDR2 is SYDVKM. The CDR3 is made up of 15 amino acids. V shed 5 bases and J 4 bases; nucleotides not matched to a gene: 8. The CDR3 sequence is CASSPTGTGTYGYTF. The CDR3 coding sequence is TGTGCCAGCAGTCCCACCGGGACAGGGACCTATGGCTACACCTTC.

This clone was counted between two and nine times. CDR3 DNA sequence: TGTGCCAGCAGGGATGGACAGGGAGGGAACACTGAAGCTTTCTTT. Encoded protein: CASRDGQGGNTEAFF. The chain carries TRBV2 and TRBJ1-1; TRBD1 matches 8 bases. Trimming removed 6 bases from V and 1 base from J; junction bases left unmatched: 7. Germline V gene lookup returns CDR1 SNHLY and CDR2 FYNNEI. The CDR3 runs 15 residues.